The 15 T cell receptor beta chains in this list originate from one sample, sequenced in a study of OX40 agonist ivuxolimab in advanced cancers. Assay: immunoSEQ multiplex PCR; the TCRdb copy retains only in-frame clones and omits some. The sample has 35,000 to 45,000 clones, about 88% seen once. The sequencing used CD4+ or CD8+ T cells sorted from blood, collected in a trial of the OX40 agonist ivuxolimab. Receptors originate from an adult with an advanced solid tumor such as melanoma, head and neck, liver or kidney cancer.

This chain links TRBV18 with TRBJ1-5; D is unclear. The CDR3 contains 13 residues. Germline CDR1 KGHSH, CDR2 LQKENI. V lost 6 bases and J 0 bases, leaving 6 bases between the germline ends. The CDR3, as DNA: TGTGCCAGCTCTTCGGGTAGCAATCAGCCCCAGCATTTT. Amino acids: CASSSGSNQPQHF.

The rearrangement uses TRBV7-9 and TRBJ2-1, with D perhaps matching TRBD2 (6 bases). The CDR3 length is 16 residues. Germline V gives CDR1 SEHNR, CDR2 FQNEAQ (reference sequence). Trimming shortened V by 5 bases and J by 0 bases, and 14 bases separated the two germline ends. CDR3 protein: CASSPVAASSYNEQFF. As DNA, the CDR3 is TGTGCCAGCAGCCCAGTAGCGGCCAGCTCCTACAATGAGCAGTTCTTC.

The chain is built from TRBV6-1 and TRBJ1-2, with D tentatively TRBD1 (5 bases). The V gene lost 7 bases and the J gene lost 7 bases, with 16 bases spanning the gap. CDR1 and CDR2 (germline): MNHNS, SASEGT. This CDR3 has 13 residues. The CDR3 sequence: CASMVLRASGYTF. For the CDR3, the DNA is TGTGCCAGCATGGTACTCAGGGCCAGTGGCTACACCTTC.

Concerning this clone: The junction differs from germline at one of its ends, possibly a read error. This chain links TRBV30 with TRBJ1-6; D unclear. This CDR3 is built from 15 residues. CDR1 is GTSNPN and CDR2 is SVGIG in the germline V gene (reference sequence). The CDR3 spells CAWNPSRSSNSPLHF. CDR3 nucleotide sequence: TGTGCCTGGAATCCTTCCCGATCCTCTAATTCACCCCTCCACTTT. Full variable domain (remainder filled in from reference TRBV30 and TRBJ1-6): SQTIHQWPATLVQPVGSPLSLECTVEGTSNPNLYWYRQAAGRGLQLLFYSVGIGQISSEVPQNLSASRPQDRQFILSSKKLLLSDSGFYLCAWNPSRSSNSPLHFGNGTRLTVT.

The J gene is TRBJ1-5, the V gene TRBV5-6; D unresolved. CDR3 length: 14 residues. Germline V CDR1 and CDR2: SGHDT, YYEEEE. The germline V and J ends were trimmed by 4 bases and 2 bases, with 10 bases remaining between them. The CDR3 DNA reads TGTGCCAGCAGCCCGCAGGCGGGCAATCAGCCCCAGCATTTT. It is translated as CASSPQAGNQPQHF.

The rearrangement uses TRBV5-1 and TRBJ2-3; D ambiguous. The CDR3 consists of 15 residues. V was trimmed by 4 bases and J by 1 base, leaving 13 bases between them. CDR1 is SGHRS, CDR2 YFSETQ, per germline. The CDR3, as DNA: TGCGCCAGCAGCATGACCCTTTTTGGCACAGATACGCAGTATTTT. Protein: CASSMTLFGTDTQYF.

This chain links TRBV5-1 with TRBJ2-1, with 7 bases identical to TRBD2. V shed 4 bases and J 0 bases; nucleotides not matched to a gene: 7. From germline, CDR1 is SGHRS and CDR2 YFSETQ. The CDR3 is made up of 16 amino acids. CDR3 sequence: CASSPPTSASYNEQFF. The CDR3 DNA reads TGCGCCAGCAGCCCCCCCACTAGCGCCTCCTACAATGAGCAGTTCTTC.

V is TRBV5-1 and J is TRBJ1-1; 10 positions match TRBD1. This CDR3 comprises 15 residues. After removal of 4 bases from V and 4 bases from J, the junction contained 7 bases not matched to a gene. Germline CDR1 SGHRS, CDR2 YFSETQ. CDR3 DNA: TGCGCCAGCAGCGAACGACAGGGGGCGGGCACTGAAGCTTTCTTT. The encoded protein is CASSERQGAGTEAFF.

The V and J genes are TRBV11-3 and TRBJ2-2; 9 bases match TRBD1. The CDR3 is 13 amino acids. Germline V lookup: CDR1 SGHNT, CDR2 YENEEA. The J segment lost 6 bases and the V segment lost 6 bases, leaving 2 bases of the junction unmatched. The CDR3 region is CASRRTGAGELFF. CDR3 nucleotides: TGTGCCAGCAGACGGACAGGGGCCGGGGAGCTGTTTTTT.

The chain employs TRBV6-1 and TRBJ2-5; weak D call: TRBD1 (6 bases). There are 15 residues in the CDR3. Germline CDR1 is MNHNS and CDR2 is SASEGT. The ends were cut back, 2 bases at V and 5 bases at J, with 15 bases in the middle. In DNA, the CDR3 is TGTGCCAGCAGTGAACAGGGGATAAGGGCTGAGACCCAGTACTTC. Translation: CASSEQGIRAETQYF.

The V call is TRBV5-1, the J call TRBJ1-4, with 7 bases lining up with TRBD1. The CDR3 is 16 amino acids. With 4 bases clipped from V and 0 bases from J, the junction kept 6 bases outside the gene matches. CDR1 and CDR2 from the germline V gene are SGHRS and YFSETQ. CDR3 in amino acids: CASSTGQSATNEKLFF. The CDR3 DNA is TGCGCCAGCAGCACGGGACAGAGTGCAACTAATGAAAAACTGTTTTTT.

The gene calls are TRBV7-9 and TRBJ2-5; 9 positions match TRBD1. The CDR3 length is 17 residues. After removal of 1 base from V and 4 bases from J, the junction contained 10 bases not matched to a gene. Germline CDR1 SEHNR, CDR2 FQNEAQ (reference sequence). The chain's CDR3 is CASSLEGRGQGRETQYF. The CDR3 nucleotides read TGTGCCAGCAGCTTAGAGGGGCGGGGACAGGGTCGAGAGACCCAGTACTTC.

The gene calls are TRBV6-5 and TRBJ1-5; maybe TRBD1 (5 bases). Trimming removed 6 bases from V and 6 bases from J, with 18 bases in between. This CDR3 is 15 amino acids long. Germline V gene data show CDR1 as MNHEY and CDR2 as SVGAGI. In DNA, the CDR3 is TGTGCCAGCAGAAAAGGTTCAGGGAACAGTCAGCCCCAGCATTTT. This sequence encodes CASRKGSGNSQPQHF.

The chain joins TRBV5-4 to TRBJ1-1, with 7 positions matching TRBD1. Germline trimming cut 0 bases from V and 6 bases from J; bases unmatched to any gene: 2. Germline V gene sequence: CDR1 SGHNT, CDR2 YYREEE (reference sequence). CDR3 length: 13 amino acids. The CDR3 nucleotides are TGTGCCAGCAGCTTGGGGCAGGGGGCTGAAGCTTTCTTT. This gives the protein CASSLGQGAEAFF.

In its sample, this clone was seen once. V gene TRBV5-5 combines with J gene TRBJ2-2; D assignment may be TRBD1 or TRBD2 (6 bases each). The germline CDR1 and CDR2 sequences are SGHKS and YYEKEE (reference sequence). CDR3 length: 15 amino acids. V shed 2 bases and J shed 3 bases, with 11 bases lying between them. In DNA form, the CDR3 reads TGTGCCAGCAGCTTAGGGGGACTGGACACCGGGGAGCTGTTTTTT. This sequence encodes CASSLGGLDTGELFF.